The T cell receptor (beta chain) described here comes from a study of blood T cells in healthy people across ages. General observations from the study: In long-lived donors, naive CD4+ cell counts and diversity exceeded those of aged donors.

The CDR3 runs 15 residues. The ends were cut back, 0 bases at V and 5 bases at J, with 14 bases in the middle. Per the germline V gene, CDR1 is SGHNT and CDR2 is YYREEE (reference sequence). The second PCR ran roughly 7 to 11 cycles with a sample-barcoded 5' primer and J-beta primers. The authors tagged each cDNA molecule using a template-switch adaptor with 12 random nucleotides. TCRdb itself ran the 5' RACE reads through MiXCR, one entry per CDR3 protein. The profile shows roughly 1.9 million distinct CDR3 sequences, about 39% of them singletons. Points on this clonotype: Antigen: not known.

The chain has TRBV5-4 and TRBJ2-5, with D possibly TRBD2 on 6 matching bases. The sequence derives from a human donor in good health. The sequencing input was blood. CDR3: CASSLARRDAETQYF. The CDR3 bases are TGTGCCAGCAGCTTGGCACGGAGGGACGCGGAGACCCAGTACTTC. Complete variable domain (other parts from reference TRBV5-4 and TRBJ2-5): ETGVTQSPTHLIKTRGQQVTLRCSSQSGHNTVSWYQQALGQGPQFIFQYYREEENGRGNFPPRFSGLQFPNYSSELNVNALELDDSALYLCASSLARRDAETQYFGPGTRLLVL.